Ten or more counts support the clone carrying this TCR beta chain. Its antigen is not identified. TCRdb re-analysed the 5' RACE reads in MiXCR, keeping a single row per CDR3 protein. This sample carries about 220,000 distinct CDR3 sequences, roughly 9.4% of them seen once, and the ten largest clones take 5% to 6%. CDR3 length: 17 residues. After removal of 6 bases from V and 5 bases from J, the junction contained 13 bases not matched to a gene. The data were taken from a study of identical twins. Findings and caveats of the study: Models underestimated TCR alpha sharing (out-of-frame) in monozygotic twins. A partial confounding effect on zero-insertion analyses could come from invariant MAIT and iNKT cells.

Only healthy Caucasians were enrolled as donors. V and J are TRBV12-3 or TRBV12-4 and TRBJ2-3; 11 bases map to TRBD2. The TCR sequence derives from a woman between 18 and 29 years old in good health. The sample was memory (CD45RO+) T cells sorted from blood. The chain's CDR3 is CASSLGQTSGMVDTQYF. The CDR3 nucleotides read TGTGCCAGCAGCCTTGGGCAGACTAGCGGGATGGTAGATACGCAGTATTTT.